This T cell receptor (beta chain) was identified during a study of response to subunit inactivated influenza vaccine. TCRdb ran MiXCR on the RT-PCR reads and lists one entry per CDR3 protein. This sample yields about 780,000 distinct CDR3 sequences, of which roughly 20% are seen a single time; roughly 11% belongs to the top ten. In its sample, this clonotype was seen many times. The ends were cut back, 1 base at V and 4 bases at J, with 16 bases in the middle. The CDR3 consists of 16 residues. From germline, CDR1 is SEHNR and CDR2 FQNEAQ (reference sequence). The sequencing here drew on PBMCs from blood, taken more than 4 days after vaccination. The chain is built from TRBV7-9 and TRBJ1-2; unclear D gene. This TCR came from a man aged 50 to 59 who received an inactivated influenza vaccine. CDR3 nucleotide sequence: TGTGCCAGCAGCTTAGACGGCGGCGCAGCCTCCTATGGCTACACCTTC. This codes for CASSLDGGAASYGYTF. Supplemented by reference TRBV7-9 and TRBJ1-2, the full variable domain reads DTGVSQNPRHKITKRGQNVTFRCDPISEHNRLYWYRQTLGQGPEFLTYFQNEAQLEKSRLLSDRFSAERPKGSFSTLEIQRTEQGDSAMYLCASSLDGGAASYGYTFGSGTRLTVV.